This T cell receptor beta chain was found in a study of blood T cell repertoires in COVID-19. Study overall: Sources were T cells, B-cell-depleted T cells, or PBMCs; the material itself was cDNA or gDNA.

Authors' methods: Nucleated cell number was recorded as an estimate derived from reference gene primer amplification. Some clones are missing from TCRdb's copy, which holds only in-frame ones; the method was immunoSEQ multiplex PCR. V, J and clone size derive from that table, while D and trimming were established from the DNA sequence. This table has fewer than 100,000 clones, 75% to 90% appearing once. Material for sequencing was peripheral blood. The clonotype originates from a human donor in a cohort sampled during active COVID-19.

CDR3 in amino acids: CSVASGYEQYF. The CDR3 DNA sequence: TGCAGCGTTGCGTCGGGATACGAGCAGTACTTC. This chain connects TRBV29-1 to TRBJ2-7; a possible D gene is TRBD2 (5 bases). Trimming cost V 4 bases and J 4 bases, with 8 bases left between them. Per germline, CDR1 SQVTM and CDR2 ANQGSEA. CDR3 length: 11 residues.